What follows are 25 T cell receptor beta chains derived from one specimen sequenced in a study of PD-1 blockade in classical Hodgkin lymphoma. No patient escaped relapse after autologous stem cell transplantation, and brentuximab vedotin exposure varied. The method was immunoSEQ multiplex PCR; TCRdb's version includes in-frame clones alone and lacks a portion of them. Among about 37,000 clones listed, approximately 82% were seen once. The source material was peripheral blood mononuclear cells (PBMCs), sampled before the second cycle of nivolumab. These receptors were taken from a human donor with classical Hodgkin lymphoma.

This chain uses TRBV13 with TRBJ2-7; D might be TRBD2 (7 bases). This CDR3 spans 19 amino acids. The germline V and J ends were trimmed by 5 bases and 2 bases, with 28 bases remaining between them. From germline, CDR1 is PRHDT and CDR2 FYEKMQ (reference sequence). The CDR3 nucleotides are TGTGCCAGCAGCCCCATGGTGCGCGGGGGCCTGGCGGGAGCCTACGAGCAGTACTTC. This sequence encodes CASSPMVRGGLAGAYEQYF. Complete variable domain (other parts from reference TRBV13 and TRBJ2-7): AAGVIQSPRHLIKEKRETATLKCYPIPRHDTVYWYQQGPGQDPQFLISFYEKMQSDKGSIPDRFSAQQFSDYHSELNMSSLELGDSALYFCASSPMVRGGLAGAYEQYFGPGTRLTVT.

This clone has only a few counts. The genes are TRBV4-3 and TRBJ2-3; D unresolved. CDR3 size: 16 residues. Germline V gene data show CDR1 as LGHNA and CDR2 as YSLEER. V was pared by 0 bases and J by 0 bases, with 10 bases between. The CDR3: CASSQDQEFSTDTQYF. CDR3 DNA sequence: TGCGCCAGCAGCCAAGATCAGGAGTTTAGCACAGATACGCAGTATTTT.

J is TRBJ2-1 and V is TRBV27, with D hard to call. The germline V and J ends were trimmed by 5 bases and 3 bases, with 11 bases remaining between them. The CDR3 is 14 amino acids. Per germline, CDR1 MNHEY and CDR2 SMNVEV (reference sequence). The CDR3 DNA reads as TGTGCCAGCAGTCCCCGAGGCGACTACAATGAGCAGTTCTTC. Translated, it gives CASSPRGDYNEQFF.

The chain couples TRBV2 to TRBJ1-6; D call uncertain. Germline V gene sequence: CDR1 SNHLY, CDR2 FYNNEI. Trimming pared 2 bases from V and 4 bases from J, leaving 9 bases between. The CDR3 is 15 residues long. DNA of the CDR3: TGTGCCAGCAGTGAAAACGGCGGTTATAATTCACCCCTCCACTTT. This encodes CASSENGGYNSPLHF.

V usage is TRBV7-6 and J usage is TRBJ2-2; D gene ambiguous. CDR1 SGHVS and CDR2 FNYEAQ come from the germline V gene. Trimming took 5 bases from V and 4 from J, leaving 11 bases between them. The CDR3 spans 14 residues. CDR3 bases: TGTGCCAGCAGCGGGGTTACTGGCACCGGGGAGCTGTTTTTT. Protein product: CASSGVTGTGELFF.

The chain uses TRBV27 and TRBJ1-2; 10 nucleotides match TRBD1. The CDR3 sequence is 16 residues long. CDR1 is MNHEY and CDR2 is SMNVEV in the germline V gene (reference sequence). Trimming removed 3 bases from V and 6 bases from J; junction bases left unmatched: 10. As DNA, the CDR3 is TGTGCCAGCAGTTTTTCCGGGACAGGGGCCCCACATGGCTACACCTTC. Protein sequence: CASSFSGTGAPHGYTF.

The genes are TRBV18 and TRBJ1-1, with 8 positions matching TRBD1. From germline, CDR1 is KGHSH and CDR2 LQKENI. V lost 5 bases, J lost 0 bases, and 5 bases stayed unmatched. The CDR3 sequence is 15 residues long. CDR3 nucleotides: TGTGCCAGCTCAGGGGACAGGAGAATGAACACTGAAGCTTTCTTT. It yields the protein CASSGDRRMNTEAFF.

J is TRBJ2-1 and V is TRBV21-1. TRBV21-1 is deemed a pseudogene. The CDR3 extends over 19 amino acids. CDR3 loop: CASSNCGGQGAGPYNEQFF. The CDR3 DNA follows: TGTGCCAGCAGCAATTGTGGTGGGCAAGGGGCGGGCCCTTACAATGAGCAGTTCTTC.

This chain links TRBV7-9 with TRBJ1-3; D gene uncertain. The CDR3 covers 13 residues. V was trimmed by 3 bases and J by 3 bases, leaving 6 bases between them. Germline CDR1 reads SEHNR; CDR2 reads FQNEAQ (reference sequence). CDR3 nucleotides: TGTGCCAGCAGCTTCCGGGGTGGAAACACCATATATTTT. It specifies CASSFRGGNTIYF.

The chain is built from TRBV5-4 and TRBJ2-1; no reliable D call. Trimming pared 2 bases from V and 9 bases from J, leaving 6 bases between. CDR3 length: 11 amino acids. Germline CDR1 is SGHNT and CDR2 is YYREEE (reference sequence). The CDR3 DNA reads TGTGCCAGCAGCTTTTTGGGTGAGCAGTTCTTC. It translates to CASSFLGEQFF. Supplemented by reference TRBV5-4 and TRBJ2-1, the full variable domain reads ETGVTQSPTHLIKTRGQQVTLRCSSQSGHNTVSWYQQALGQGPQFIFQYYREEENGRGNFPPRFSGLQFPNYSSELNVNALELDDSALYLCASSFLGEQFFGPGTRLTVL.

The chain carries TRBV7-2 and TRBJ1-5; a possible D gene is TRBD1 (6 bases). The CDR3 is 15 residues long. V was pared by 1 base and J by 7 bases, with 14 bases between. CDR1 is SGHTA, CDR2 FQGNSA, per germline. As DNA, the CDR3 is TGTGCCAGCAGCTTAGGGTGGGGGGCTCGCCAGCCCCAGCATTTT. Protein sequence: CASSLGWGARQPQHF.

CDR3 DNA sequence: TGTGCCAGTAGTATAGATTGGAGCGACAGGGGGCGTGGCTACACCTTC. Translation gives CASSIDWSDRGRGYTF. The chain joins TRBV19 to TRBJ1-2; 10 bases fit TRBD1. The germline gives CDR1 LNHDA, CDR2 SQIVND (reference sequence). The CDR3 is 16 residues long. The J segment lost 7 bases and the V segment lost 0 bases, leaving 8 bases of the junction unmatched.

The gene calls are TRBV18 and TRBJ1-1; D is undetermined. V was cut by 6 bases and J by 2 bases, with 10 bases left in between. Per the germline V gene, CDR1 is KGHSH and CDR2 is LQKENI. The CDR3 contains 13 residues. CDR3: CASSTQRNTEAFF. The CDR3 DNA reads as TGTGCCAGCTCGACGCAGAGAAACACTGAAGCTTTCTTT.

This chain joins TRBV11-3 and TRBJ2-3; 9 bases map to TRBD2. V trimming: 4 bases; J trimming: 0 bases; junction bases outside the gene matches: 5. CDR1 is SGHNT, CDR2 YENEEA, per germline. There are 16 residues in the CDR3. The CDR3 loop is CASSSPAGGSTDTQYF. The DNA for the CDR3 is TGTGCCAGCAGCTCCCCAGCGGGGGGAAGCACAGATACGCAGTATTTT.

V usage is TRBV5-5 and J usage is TRBJ1-2, with D unclear. This CDR3 is 13 amino acids long. Germline CDR1 is SGHKS and CDR2 is YYEKEE (reference sequence). V was clipped by 0 bases and J by 6 bases, with 9 bases between them. The DNA of the CDR3 is TGTGCCAGCAGCTTGGAGGGAAGAGATGGCTACACCTTC. As protein: CASSLEGRDGYTF.

The V and J genes are TRBV12-5 and TRBJ2-4, with 10 bases that match TRBD1. Looked up from germline, CDR1 is LGHNT and CDR2 is FRNRAP. V shed 6 bases, J shed 6 bases, and the junction held 2 bases outside the gene matches. The CDR3 totals 13 residues. The CDR3 sequence is CASGRTGGNIQYF. In DNA, the CDR3 is TGTGCTAGTGGGCGGACAGGGGGAAACATTCAGTACTTC.

This clone was seen just once. This chain uses TRBV13 with TRBJ1-2; 10 nucleotides match TRBD1. V trimming: 5 bases; J trimming: 7 bases; junction bases outside the gene matches: 10. Germline CDR1 and CDR2: PRHDT and FYEKMQ (reference sequence). The CDR3 totals 15 residues. The DNA of the CDR3 is TGTGCCAGCAGCCCCCACGGGACAGGGGAGGGTGGCTACACCTTC. As protein: CASSPHGTGEGGYTF.

The V gene is TRBV5-6, the J gene TRBJ2-2, with D uncertain. Between the trimmed V and J ends, which lost 1 base and 6 bases, there was a span of 7 bases. Germline V lookup: CDR1 SGHDT, CDR2 YYEEEE. This CDR3 has 13 amino acids. The CDR3 DNA reads TGTGCCAGCAGCTTGTTGAGTCCCGGGGAGCTGTTTTTT. This encodes CASSLLSPGELFF.

The chain has TRBV7-9 and TRBJ1-1; D remains unclear. The CDR3 totals 13 residues. Trimming stripped 5 bases from V and 4 bases from J, with 11 bases between. CDR1 is SEHNR and CDR2 is FQNEAQ in the germline V gene (reference sequence). CDR3 sequence reads: CASSLGSPTEAFF. The CDR3 DNA follows: TGTGCCAGCAGCCTGGGGTCCCCCACTGAAGCTTTCTTT.

This clone was seen more than once but under ten times. This chain uses TRBV7-2 with TRBJ1-1; D is unresolved. Trimming took off 4 bases at V and 2 bases at J, with 11 bases between the two ends. Germline V gives CDR1 SGHTA, CDR2 FQGNSA. This CDR3 is 14 amino acids long. CDR3 residues: CASSSSRYNTEAFF. The DNA of the CDR3 is TGTGCCAGCAGCTCTTCCCGTTACAACACTGAAGCTTTCTTT.

This clone is a singleton in its sample. The chain is built from TRBV5-1 and TRBJ1-6; 12 nucleotides align to TRBD1. Germline values: CDR1 SGHRS, CDR2 YFSETQ. CDR3 length: 16 amino acids. After removal of 4 bases from V and 7 bases from J, the junction contained 6 bases not matched to a gene. The CDR3 is CASSPGTGGGNSPLHF. CDR3 bases: TGCGCCAGCAGCCCCGGGACAGGGGGCGGGAATTCACCCCTCCACTTT.

The chain carries TRBV6-6 and TRBJ2-1; D ambiguous. The V gene lost 5 bases and the J gene lost 6 bases, with 14 bases spanning the gap. CDR1 MNHNY and CDR2 SVGAGI come from the germline V gene (reference sequence). The CDR3 has 14 residues. CDR3 bases: TGTGCCAGCAGTCTCGCTCGCGTTTTCAATGAGCAGTTCTTC. Translation: CASSLARVFNEQFF.

In this sample, this clone turned up many times. The rearrangement links TRBV7-9 to TRBJ2-7; perhaps TRBD1 as D (7 bases). V was pared by 5 bases and J by 5 bases, with 16 bases between. This CDR3 region has 14 residues. Germline CDR1 reads SEHNR; CDR2 reads FQNEAQ (reference sequence). CDR3 in DNA: TGTGCCAGCAGCCAACCCCAGGGGGGCCACGAGCAGTACTTC. Its translation is CASSQPQGGHEQYF.

The genes are TRBV6-5 and TRBJ2-7, with D maybe TRBD1 (5 bases). The CDR3 consists of 13 residues. CDR1 MNHEY and CDR2 SVGAGI come from the germline V gene. Trimming pared 2 bases from V and 2 bases from J, leaving 7 bases between. The CDR3 DNA sequence: TGTGCCAGCAGTTACGACAGAACCTACGAGCAGTACTTC. Its translation: CASSYDRTYEQYF.

The chain couples TRBV7-2 to TRBJ2-5; 10 nucleotides align to TRBD1. The CDR3 has 15 residues. V lost 4 bases and J lost 4; bases outside the gene matches: 6. Germline lookup yields CDR1 SGHTA and CDR2 FQGNSA. This CDR3 reads CASSSETGGGETQYF. The CDR3 DNA reads TGTGCCAGCAGCTCCGAGACAGGGGGCGGAGAGACCCAGTACTTC. Full variable domain (outside the CDR3, taken from reference TRBV7-2 and TRBJ2-5): GAGVSQSPSNKVTEKGKDVELRCDPISGHTALYWYRQSLGQGLEFLIYFQGNSAPDKSGLPSDRFSAERTGGSVSTLTIQRTQQEDSAVYLCASSSETGGGETQYFGPGTRLLVL.